These 3 T cell receptor beta chains originate from one sample sequenced in a study of cytomegalovirus exposure and HLA in healthy donors. Clones were read by immunoSEQ multiplex PCR, and TCRdb kept only the in-frame ones, dropping some. Here the sample spans 130,000 to 150,000 clones, almost 90% being singletons. Sequenced material: PBMCs. Receptor source: a woman in her late teens or twenties in good health and CMV-seropositive.

CDR3 sequence: CASSLTLGQGGTEAFF. CDR3 coding DNA: TGTGCCAGCAGCTTAACACTCGGACAGGGAGGCACTGAAGCTTTCTTT. This chain uses TRBV11-2 with TRBJ1-1; 8 nucleotides agree with TRBD1. This CDR3 has 16 amino acids. The junction had 9 bases not matched to a gene; V was cut back by 2 bases and J by 4 bases. Per germline, CDR1 SGHAT and CDR2 FQNNGV.

The V and J genes are TRBV5-1 and TRBJ2-1, with a weak D call TRBD1 (6 bases). Germline loops: CDR1 SGHRS, CDR2 YFSETQ. The CDR3 is 14 amino acids. The germline V and J ends were trimmed by 4 bases and 8 bases, with 16 bases remaining between them. CDR3 DNA: TGCGCCAGCAGCAGGGGGAGAACCGAGGATGAGCAGTTCTTC. It translates to CASSRGRTEDEQFF.

A word on this clone: One end of the junction does not line up with germline, which may come from a read error. The rearrangement uses TRBV7-7 and TRBJ2-3, with 9 bases lining up with TRBD2. Germline CDR1 reads SSHAT; CDR2 reads FNYEAQ (reference sequence). The CDR3 consists of 15 residues. The CDR3 sequence: CASSGGQRDTDTQYF. In nucleotides, the CDR3 is TGTGCTAGCAGCGGGGGGCAGCGGGACACAGATACGCAGTATTTT.